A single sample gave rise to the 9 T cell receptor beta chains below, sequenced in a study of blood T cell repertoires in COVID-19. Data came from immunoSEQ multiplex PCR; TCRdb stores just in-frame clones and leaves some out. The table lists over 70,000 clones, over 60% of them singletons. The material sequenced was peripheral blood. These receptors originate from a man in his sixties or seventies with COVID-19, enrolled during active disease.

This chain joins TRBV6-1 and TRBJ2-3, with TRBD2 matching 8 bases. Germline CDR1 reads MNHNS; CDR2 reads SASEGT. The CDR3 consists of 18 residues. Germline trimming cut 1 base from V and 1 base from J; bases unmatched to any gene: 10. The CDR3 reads CASSEGQYGGGGTDTQYF. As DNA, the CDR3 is TGTGCCAGCAGTGAAGGGCAATACGGGGGGGGCGGCACAGATACGCAGTATTTT.

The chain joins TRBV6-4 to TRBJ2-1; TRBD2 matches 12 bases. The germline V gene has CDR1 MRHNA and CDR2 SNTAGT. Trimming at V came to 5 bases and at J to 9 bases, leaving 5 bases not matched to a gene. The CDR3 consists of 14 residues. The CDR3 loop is CASSSTSGSGEQFF. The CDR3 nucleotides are TGTGCCAGCAGTTCGACTAGCGGGAGTGGTGAGCAGTTCTTC.

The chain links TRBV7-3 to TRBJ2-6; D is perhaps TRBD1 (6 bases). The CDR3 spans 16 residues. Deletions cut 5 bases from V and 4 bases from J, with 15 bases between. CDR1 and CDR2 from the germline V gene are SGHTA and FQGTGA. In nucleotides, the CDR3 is TGTGCCAGCAGCACCGTGGGGGCGAGAGGGGCCAACGTCCTGACTTTC. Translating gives CASSTVGARGANVLTF.

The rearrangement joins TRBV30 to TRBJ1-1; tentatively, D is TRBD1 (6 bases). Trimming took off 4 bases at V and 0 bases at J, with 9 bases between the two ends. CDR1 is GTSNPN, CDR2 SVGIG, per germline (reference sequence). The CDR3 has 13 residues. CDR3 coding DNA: TGTGCCTGGACGCAGGGGTTGAACACTGAAGCTTTCTTT. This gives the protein CAWTQGLNTEAFF. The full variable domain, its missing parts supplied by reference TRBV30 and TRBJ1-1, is SQTIHQWPATLVQPVGSPLSLECTVEGTSNPNLYWYRQAAGRGLQLLFYSVGIGQISSEVPQNLSASRPQDRQFILSSKKLLLSDSGFYLCAWTQGLNTEAFFGQGTRLTVV.

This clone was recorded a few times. This CDR3 is CASSRDPTSGTYEQYF. In DNA, the CDR3 is TGTGCCAGCAGCCGAGATCCGACTAGCGGAACCTACGAGCAGTACTTC. This chain links TRBV5-4 with TRBJ2-7; 9 nucleotides agree with TRBD2. This CDR3 has 16 amino acids. With 4 bases clipped from V and 2 bases from J, the junction kept 10 bases outside the gene matches. In germline, CDR1 is SGHNT, CDR2 YYREEE (reference sequence).

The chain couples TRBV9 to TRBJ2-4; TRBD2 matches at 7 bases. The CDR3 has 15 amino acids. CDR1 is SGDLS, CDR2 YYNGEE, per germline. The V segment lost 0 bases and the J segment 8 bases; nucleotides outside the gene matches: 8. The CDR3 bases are TGTGCCAGCAGCGTAGGCGGGAGCCCTTTTGACATTCAGTACTTC. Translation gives CASSVGGSPFDIQYF. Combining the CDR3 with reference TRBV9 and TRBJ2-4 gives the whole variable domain DSGVTQTPKHLITATGQRVTLRCSPRSGDLSVYWYQQSLDQGLQFLIQYYNGEERAKGNILERFSAQQFPDLHSELNLSSLELGDSALYFCASSVGGSPFDIQYFGAGTRLSVL.

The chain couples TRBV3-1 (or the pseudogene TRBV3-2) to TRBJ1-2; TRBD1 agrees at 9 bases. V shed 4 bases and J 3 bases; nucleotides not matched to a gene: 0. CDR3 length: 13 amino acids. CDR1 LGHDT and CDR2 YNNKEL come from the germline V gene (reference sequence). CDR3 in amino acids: CASSRTGDYGYTF. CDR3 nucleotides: TGTGCCAGCAGCCGGACAGGGGACTATGGCTACACCTTC.

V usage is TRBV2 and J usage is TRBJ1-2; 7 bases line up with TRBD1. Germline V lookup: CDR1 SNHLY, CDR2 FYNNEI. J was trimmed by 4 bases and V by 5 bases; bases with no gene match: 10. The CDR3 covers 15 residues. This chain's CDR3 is CASSLRQGGAYGYTF. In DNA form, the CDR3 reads TGTGCCAGCAGTCTGAGACAGGGTGGTGCCTATGGCTACACCTTC.

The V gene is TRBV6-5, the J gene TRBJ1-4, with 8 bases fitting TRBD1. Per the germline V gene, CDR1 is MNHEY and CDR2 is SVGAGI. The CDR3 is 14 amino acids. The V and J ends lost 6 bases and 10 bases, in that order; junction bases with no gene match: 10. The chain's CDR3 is CASRLTQGEVKLFF. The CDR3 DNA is TGTGCCAGCAGATTAACACAGGGGGAAGTAAAACTGTTTTTT.